A selection of T cell receptor beta chains follows, all from one sample in a study of naive and memory T cell subsets. TCRdb processed the UMI-ligation and nested PCR reads anew with MiXCR; each CDR3 protein has one entry. The sample consists of approximately 150,000 distinct CDR3 sequences, 22% of them appearing once. Input material: naive CD4+ T cells from blood. The receptors originated from a human donor in good health. Both conserved end residues are part of each CDR3. A D gene is named only where the DNA matches it firmly. Some rows mark clone size as missing; the rest say once, few, many or name a class of expanded clone.

j_call v_call clone_size d_call cdr3_aa cdr3_nt
TRBJ1-2 TRBV28 NA NA CASRVTANYGYTF TGTGCCAGCAGAGTGACAGCTAACTATGGCTACACCTTC
TRBJ2-3 TRBV7-3 few TRBD2 CASSLLAGDPDTQYF TGTGCCAGCAGCTTATTGGCGGGAGACCCCGATACGCAGTATTTT
TRBJ2-7 TRBV4-1 NA NA CASSHPATGDYEQYF TGCGCCAGCAGCCATCCTGCGACAGGAGACTACGAGCAGTACTTC
TRBJ2-4 TRBV29-1 few TRBD2 CSVGPGTSGPKNIQYF TGCAGCGTTGGCCCGGGGACTAGCGGACCCAAAAACATTCAGTACTTC
TRBJ2-1 TRBV4-3 few NA CASSQVAASFNEQFF TGCGCCAGCAGCCAAGTGGCAGCGTCGTTCAATGAGCAGTTCTTC
TRBJ1-2 TRBV6-5 NA NA CASSYQGSYGYTF TGTGCCAGCAGTTACCAGGGGTCCTATGGCTACACCTTC
TRBJ2-3 TRBV27 NA NA CASSFNFREKGLTDTQYF TGTGCCAGCAGTTTTAACTTCCGGGAAAAGGGGCTCACAGATACGCAGTATTTT
TRBJ1-1 TRBV29-1 few NA CSVEGGPVTEAFF TGCAGCGTTGAGGGGGGTCCGGTCACTGAAGCTTTCTTT
TRBJ1-1 TRBV6-1 few TRBD1 CASSADRGTEAFF TGTGCCAGCAGTGCGGACAGGGGCACTGAAGCTTTCTTT
TRBJ1-4 TRBV10-1 few NA CATRGQSEKLFF TGCGCCACCAGGGGCCAATCTGAAAAACTGTTTTTT
TRBJ1-1 TRBV4-3 few NA CASSQTTNTEAFF TGCGCCAGCAGCCAGACGACAAACACTGAAGCTTTCTTT
TRBJ1-2 TRBV20-1 NA TRBD1 CSAEPGQEFGYTF TGCAGTGCGGAACCGGGACAGGAGTTTGGCTACACCTTC
TRBJ1-2 TRBV18 many NA CASSPTVGVELGGYTF TGTGCCAGCTCACCGACAGTAGGTGTGGAGTTGGGTGGCTACACCTTC
TRBJ2-1 TRBV10-3 NA TRBD2 CAISESGTSGPLRHNEQFF TGTGCCATCAGTGAGTCTGGGACTAGCGGGCCCCTTAGACACAATGAGCAGTTCTTC
TRBJ2-7 TRBV7-6 NA NA CASSLGSGAAYEQYF TGTGCCAGCAGCTTAGGGTCAGGGGCGGCCTACGAGCAGTACTTC
TRBJ1-4 TRBV28 NA TRBD1 CASSLIGTGLEKLFF TGTGCCAGCAGTTTGATAGGGACAGGCTTGGAAAAACTGTTTTTT
TRBJ2-7 TRBV7-9 many NA CASSSLAEQYF TGTGCCAGCAGCTCATTAGCCGAGCAGTACTTC
TRBJ1-5 TRBV5-6 NA NA CASSFEGGPQHF TGTGCCAGCAGCTTTGAAGGTGGGCCCCAGCATTTT
TRBJ2-4 TRBV28 few TRBD1 CASSLSGTGQLAKNIQYF TGTGCCAGCAGTTTATCGGGGACAGGCCAACTAGCCAAAAACATTCAGTACTTC
TRBJ2-1 TRBV15 few TRBD2 CATSRTSGSPYNEQFF TGTGCCACCAGCAGGACTAGCGGGAGTCCCTACAATGAGCAGTTCTTC
TRBJ1-1 TRBV5-1 NA TRBD1 CASSPGTAKNTEAFF TGCGCCAGCAGCCCTGGGACAGCGAAGAACACTGAAGCTTTCTTT
TRBJ2-5 TRBV14 few NA CASSGRNQETQYF TGTGCCAGCAGCGGGAGAAACCAAGAGACCCAGTACTTC
TRBJ2-3 TRBV6-2/TRBV6-3 NA NA CASSSADVPYLF TGTGCCAGCAGTTCTGCAGACGTACCCTATCTTTTT
TRBJ1-1 TRBV19 NA NA CASTPGGGGRMNTEAFF TGTGCCAGTACTCCGGGCGGAGGGGGAAGGATGAACACTGAAGCTTTCTTT
TRBJ2-3 TRBV6-2/TRBV6-3 once TRBD2 CASSLYIYSGRDITDTQYF TGTGCCAGCAGTCTCTACATTTATAGCGGGAGGGACATCACAGATACGCAGTATTTT
TRBJ1-1 TRBV7-9 NA TRBD1 CASSSGTGRNTEAFF TGTGCCAGCAGCTCCGGGACAGGGCGAAACACTGAAGCTTTCTTT
TRBJ2-1 TRBV6-1 few NA CASTLTLLSYNEQFF TGTGCCAGCACCCTGACCCTACTCTCCTACAATGAGCAGTTCTTC